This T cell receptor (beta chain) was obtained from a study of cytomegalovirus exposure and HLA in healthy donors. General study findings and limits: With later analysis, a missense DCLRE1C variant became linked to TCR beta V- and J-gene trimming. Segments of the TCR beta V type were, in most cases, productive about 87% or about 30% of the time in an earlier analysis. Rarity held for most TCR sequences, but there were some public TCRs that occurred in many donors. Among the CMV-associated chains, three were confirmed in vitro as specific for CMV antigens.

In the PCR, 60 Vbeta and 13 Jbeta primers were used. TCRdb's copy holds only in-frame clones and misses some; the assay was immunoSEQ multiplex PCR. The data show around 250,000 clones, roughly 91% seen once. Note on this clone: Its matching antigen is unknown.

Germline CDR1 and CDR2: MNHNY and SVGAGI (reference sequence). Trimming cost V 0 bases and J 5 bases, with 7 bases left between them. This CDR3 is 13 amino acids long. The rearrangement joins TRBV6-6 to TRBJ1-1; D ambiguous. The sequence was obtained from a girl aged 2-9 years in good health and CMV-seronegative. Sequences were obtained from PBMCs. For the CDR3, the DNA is TGTGCCAGCAGTTACTCTTTCCAGACTGAAGCTTTCTTT. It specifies CASSYSFQTEAFF.